The entry that follows covers one TCR beta chain sequence. These data are taken from a study of blood T cell repertoires in COVID-19. Overall study: The United States, Italy and Spain provided the acute and convalescent COVID-19 samples.

Original processing methods: Reference gene primer amplification yielded estimated nucleated cell counts. Method: immunoSEQ multiplex PCR; TCRdb's copy keeps in-frame clones and lacks some. V and J calls and clone size are copied from that table; D and trimming were computed from the DNA. The sample contains 20,000 to 25,000 clones, roughly 80% of which appear only once. The CDR3 is 15 amino acids. From germline, CDR1 is KGHSH and CDR2 LQKENI. Trimming cost V 1 base and J 5 bases, with 11 bases left between them. Sequenced: peripheral blood. This clonotype was obtained from an elderly woman with acute or convalescent COVID-19. J is TRBJ2-2 and V is TRBV18, with a possible D match to TRBD1 (7 bases). The CDR3 bases are TGTGCCAGCTCACCACGGCCAGGGGGGACCGGGGAGCTGTTTTTT. Its protein product is CASSPRPGGTGELFF.